The sequence of this T cell receptor (beta chain) was determined in a study of blood T cell repertoires in COVID-19. Across the study: PBMCs, B-cell-depleted T cells, or T cells were the source of the cDNA or gDNA that made up the material.

Seattle patients were enrolled during active infection and followed longitudinally. From germline, CDR1 is MGHRA and CDR2 YSYEKL. V dropped 5 bases and J dropped 2 bases, with 16 bases sitting between them. There are 16 residues in the CDR3. Sequenced by immunoSEQ multiplex PCR; TCRdb stores in-frame clones only, minus some. Of almost 250,000 clones in the sample, 86% were seen once. The TCR originated in a woman at least 80 years old with COVID-19, enrolled during active disease. Specimen: peripheral blood. The gene calls are TRBV4-1 and TRBJ2-1; maybe TRBD1 (6 bases). CDR3 in amino acids: CASSERQVLPYNEQFF. In DNA form, the CDR3 reads TGCGCCAGCAGCGAGAGACAGGTTCTTCCCTACAATGAGCAGTTCTTC.